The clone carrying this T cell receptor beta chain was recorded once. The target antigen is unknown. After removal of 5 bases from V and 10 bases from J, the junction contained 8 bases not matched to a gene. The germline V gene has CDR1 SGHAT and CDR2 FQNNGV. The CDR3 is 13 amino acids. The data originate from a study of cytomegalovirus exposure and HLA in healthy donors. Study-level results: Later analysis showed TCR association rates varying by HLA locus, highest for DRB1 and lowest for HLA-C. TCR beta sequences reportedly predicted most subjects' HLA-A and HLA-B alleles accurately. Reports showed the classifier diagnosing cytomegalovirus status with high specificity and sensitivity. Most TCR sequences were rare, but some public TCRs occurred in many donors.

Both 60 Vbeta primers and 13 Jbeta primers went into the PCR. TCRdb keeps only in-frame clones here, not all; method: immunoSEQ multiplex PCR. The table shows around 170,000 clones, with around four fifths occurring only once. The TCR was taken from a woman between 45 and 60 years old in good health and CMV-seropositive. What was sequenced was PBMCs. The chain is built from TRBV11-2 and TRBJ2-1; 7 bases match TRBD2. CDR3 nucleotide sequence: TGTGCCAGCAGCCGGGACTACCGCCTAGAGCAGTTCTTC. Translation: CASSRDYRLEQFF.